These T cell receptor beta chains were read from a single sample in a study of CD8+ T cells in alopecia areata. Sequencing was performed with immunoSEQ multiplex PCR; in TCRdb, only in-frame clones are kept and a portion is missing. The table includes tens of thousands of clones, about three fifths detected once. The sample in question was CD8+ T cells sorted from blood, obtained at week 4, from a patient treated with tofacitinib. These receptor sequences come from a human donor with alopecia areata. Each CDR3 is given with its conserved first and last residue. A D gene is named only where the DNA matches it firmly. Not all rows give a size; the values are once, few, many and, for expanded clones, a class.

d_call: -; clone_size: -; v_call: TRBV2; j_call: TRBJ2-7; cdr3_aa: CASSDRQHREYF; cdr3_nt: TGTGCCAGCAGTGACCGACAGCACAGGGAGTACTTC
d_call: TRBD2; clone_size: -; v_call: TRBV29-1; j_call: TRBJ2-1; cdr3_aa: CSVASSGGVNEQFF; cdr3_nt: TGCAGCGTTGCTTCTAGCGGGGGAGTCAATGAGCAGTTCTTC
d_call: -; clone_size: -; v_call: TRBV15; j_call: TRBJ1-2; cdr3_aa: CATSRDFEPYGYTF; cdr3_nt: TGTGCCACCAGCAGAGATTTCGAGCCCTATGGCTACACCTTC
d_call: -; clone_size: few; v_call: TRBV29-1; j_call: TRBJ1-2; cdr3_aa: CSVVERGGYTF; cdr3_nt: TGCAGCGTTGTGGAGCGGGGAGGCTACACCTTC
d_call: TRBD1; clone_size: -; v_call: TRBV29-1; j_call: TRBJ1-2; cdr3_aa: CSVVQGGSDYGYTF; cdr3_nt: TGCAGCGTTGTCCAGGGGGGCTCGGACTATGGCTACACCTTC
d_call: -; clone_size: once; v_call: TRBV2; j_call: TRBJ1-2; cdr3_aa: CASRDPDKGYTF; cdr3_nt: TGTGCCAGCAGGGATCCGGACAAGGGCTACACCTTC
d_call: -; clone_size: -; v_call: TRBV15; j_call: TRBJ1-4; cdr3_aa: CATSRDARWDEKLFF; cdr3_nt: TGTGCCACCAGCAGAGACGCCAGGTGGGATGAAAAACTGTTTTTT
d_call: TRBD1; clone_size: few; v_call: TRBV5-6; j_call: TRBJ2-7; cdr3_aa: CASSLISTGPHEQYF; cdr3_nt: TGTGCCAGCAGCTTGATTTCGACAGGGCCCCACGAGCAGTACTTC
d_call: TRBD2; clone_size: -; v_call: TRBV29-1; j_call: TRBJ2-7; cdr3_aa: CSVEDPASGYEQYF; cdr3_nt: TGCAGCGTTGAAGATCCTGCTAGCGGCTACGAGCAGTACTTC
d_call: -; clone_size: -; v_call: TRBV30; j_call: TRBJ2-7; cdr3_aa: CAWSVSDEQYF; cdr3_nt: TGTGCCTGGAGTGTGTCGGACGAGCAGTACTTC
d_call: TRBD1; clone_size: -; v_call: TRBV30; j_call: TRBJ1-1; cdr3_aa: CAWRRQGETEAFF; cdr3_nt: TGTGCCTGGAGGCGACAGGGTGAAACTGAAGCTTTCTTT
d_call: TRBD2; clone_size: -; v_call: TRBV4-1; j_call: TRBJ2-7; cdr3_aa: CASSHPQGGTNPYEQYF; cdr3_nt: TGCGCCAGCAGCCATCCTCAGGGAGGGACGAACCCCTACGAGCAGTACTTC
d_call: -; clone_size: -; v_call: TRBV29-1; j_call: TRBJ2-7; cdr3_aa: CSVTRGGAYEQYF; cdr3_nt: TGCAGCGTTACCCGCGGGGGCGCCTACGAGCAGTACTTC
d_call: -; clone_size: -; v_call: TRBV27; j_call: TRBJ2-3; cdr3_aa: CASGIRVSSTDTQYF; cdr3_nt: TGTGCCAGCGGAATAAGGGTATCTAGCACAGATACGCAGTATTTT
d_call: -; clone_size: -; v_call: TRBV15; j_call: TRBJ2-7; cdr3_aa: CATSSSQGGRRYEQYF; cdr3_nt: TGTGCCACCAGCTCCTCGCAGGGCGGTCGAAGGTACGAGCAGTACTTC
d_call: -; clone_size: once; v_call: TRBV30; j_call: TRBJ2-1; cdr3_aa: CAWSDFEQFF; cdr3_nt: TGTGCCTGGAGTGACTTTGAGCAGTTCTTC
d_call: -; clone_size: -; v_call: TRBV29-1; j_call: TRBJ2-6; cdr3_aa: CSVAGDESGANVLTF; cdr3_nt: TGCAGCGTTGCTGGGGACGAGTCTGGGGCCAACGTCCTGACTTTC
d_call: TRBD1; clone_size: -; v_call: TRBV19; j_call: TRBJ1-1; cdr3_aa: CASTRRTGEFPEAFF; cdr3_nt: TGTGCCAGTACCCGACGAACAGGGGAGTTTCCTGAAGCTTTCTTT
d_call: -; clone_size: -; v_call: TRBV19; j_call: TRBJ2-1; cdr3_aa: CASSYGTSYNEQFF; cdr3_nt: TGTGCCAGTAGTTACGGGACCTCCTACAATGAGCAGTTCTTC
d_call: TRBD1; clone_size: -; v_call: TRBV12-5; j_call: TRBJ2-5; cdr3_aa: CASGLGGQGDQETQYF; cdr3_nt: TGTGCTAGTGGTTTGGGCGGACAGGGAGATCAAGAGACCCAGTACTTC
d_call: TRBD1; clone_size: few; v_call: TRBV29-1; j_call: TRBJ2-1; cdr3_aa: CSVRSGGNEQFF; cdr3_nt: TGCAGCGTTAGGTCAGGGGGCAATGAGCAGTTCTTC
d_call: -; clone_size: -; v_call: TRBV6-6; j_call: TRBJ1-6; cdr3_aa: CASRGGIGRSSPLHF; cdr3_nt: TGTGCCAGCAGGGGCGGGATCGGACGGAGTTCACCCCTCCACTTT
d_call: TRBD1; clone_size: -; v_call: TRBV29-1; j_call: TRBJ2-5; cdr3_aa: CSVTDRTLQETQYF; cdr3_nt: TGCAGCGTTACGGACAGGACCCTCCAAGAGACCCAGTACTTC
d_call: -; clone_size: -; v_call: TRBV4-3; j_call: TRBJ1-2; cdr3_aa: CASSPWNRYGYTF; cdr3_nt: TGCGCCAGCAGCCCCTGGAACCGATATGGCTACACCTTC
d_call: -; clone_size: -; v_call: TRBV27; j_call: TRBJ1-5; cdr3_aa: CASSLSAYVPQHF; cdr3_nt: TGTGCCAGCAGTTTATCAGCGTACGTGCCCCAGCATTTT